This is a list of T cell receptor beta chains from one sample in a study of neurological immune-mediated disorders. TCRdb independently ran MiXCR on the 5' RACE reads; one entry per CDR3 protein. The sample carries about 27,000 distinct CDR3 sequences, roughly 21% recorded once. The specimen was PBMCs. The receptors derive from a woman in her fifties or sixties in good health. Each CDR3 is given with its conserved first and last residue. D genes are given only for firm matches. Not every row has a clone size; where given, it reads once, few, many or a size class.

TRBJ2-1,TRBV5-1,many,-,TGCGCCAGCCGATCGGAGGTCCTCTCCTACAATGAGCAGTTCTTC,CASRSEVLSYNEQFF
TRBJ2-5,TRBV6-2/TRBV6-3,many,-,TGTGCCAGCAGTTCTCGTTTGTCCGAGGAGGGGGAGACCCAGTACTTC,CASSSRLSEEGETQYF
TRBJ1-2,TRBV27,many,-,TGTGCCAGCAGCCTGGGCGGCAGAGCGAACTATGGCTACACCTTC,CASSLGGRANYGYTF
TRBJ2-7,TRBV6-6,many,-,TGTGCCAGCAGTTACTCGACAGGGACTACCTACGAGCAGTACTTC,CASSYSTGTTYEQYF
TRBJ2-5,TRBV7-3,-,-,TGTGCCAGCAGCAACGGGGGTTGGGAGACCCATTACTTC,CASSNGGWETHYF
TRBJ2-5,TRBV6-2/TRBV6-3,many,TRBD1,TGTGCCAGCAGTTCGGACAGGGGGCCCTCAGAGACCCAGTACTTC,CASSSDRGPSETQYF
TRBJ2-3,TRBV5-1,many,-,TGCGCCAGCGGAGGACAGATCACAGATACGCAGTATTTT,CASGGQITDTQYF
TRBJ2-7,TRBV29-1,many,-,TGCAGCGTTGTAAGGGGCGGCGAGCAGTACTTC,CSVVRGGEQYF
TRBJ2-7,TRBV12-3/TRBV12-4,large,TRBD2,TGTGCCAGCAGTTTAGGGACTAGCCTTTCCGAGCAGTACTTC,CASSLGTSLSEQYF
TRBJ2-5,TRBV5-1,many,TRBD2,TGCGCCAGCAGCCTAGGGACTAGCGGGGGCGTACAAGAGACCCAGTACTTC,CASSLGTSGGVQETQYF
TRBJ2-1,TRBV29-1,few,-,TGCATCTGCTTGCAGGGGCTGATATTGGATGAGCAGTTCTTC,CICLQGLILDEQFF
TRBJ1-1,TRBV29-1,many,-,TGCAGCGTAGCCGAAGGGGGAAACACTGAAGCTTTCTTT,CSVAEGGNTEAFF
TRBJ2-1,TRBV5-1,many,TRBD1,TGCGCCAGCCAACTGGGGACAGGGGTAAATGAGCAGTTCTTC,CASQLGTGVNEQFF
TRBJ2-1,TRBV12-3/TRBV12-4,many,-,TGTGCCAGCAGTCCTTTGGGGCCGTTGGGCAGCTCCTACAATGAGCAGTTCTTC,CASSPLGPLGSSYNEQFF
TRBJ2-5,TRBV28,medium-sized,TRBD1,TGTGCCAGCAGTTCAACCTCGGACAGGCCGTACCAAGAGACCCAGTACTTC,CASSSTSDRPYQETQYF
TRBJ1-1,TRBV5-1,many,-,TGCGCCAGCAGCGCACAGACAGACACTGAAGCTTTCTTT,CASSAQTDTEAFF
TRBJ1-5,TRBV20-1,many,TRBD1,TGCAGTGCTAGAGATTGGGGACAGGGTGATCAGCCCCAGCATTTT,CSARDWGQGDQPQHF
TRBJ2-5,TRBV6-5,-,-,TGTGCCAGCAGTAACGACGACAGCCAAGAGACCCAGTACTTC,CASSNDDSQETQYF
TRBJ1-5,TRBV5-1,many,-,TGCGCCAGCAGCTTGTCAGGGCCGTACAATCAGCCCCAGCATTTT,CASSLSGPYNQPQHF
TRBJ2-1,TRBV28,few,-,TGTGCCAGCAGTTTTGCCGGGGACTCCCAGTTCTTC,CASSFAGDSQFF
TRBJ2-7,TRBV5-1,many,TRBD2,TGCGCCAGCAGCTCTTTGACTAGCGGGAGTCCCCTCGGGGAGCAGTACTTC,CASSSLTSGSPLGEQYF
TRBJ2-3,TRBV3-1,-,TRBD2,TGTGCCAGCAGCCAAGATCTAGCGGGAGTCACAGATACGCAGTATTTT,CASSQDLAGVTDTQYF
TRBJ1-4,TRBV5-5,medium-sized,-,TGTGCCAGCAGCGAAATCGGGGGCCTAACTAATGAAAAACTGTTTTTT,CASSEIGGLTNEKLFF
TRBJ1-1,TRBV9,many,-,TGTGCCAGCAGCGGGGGACATTTGAACACTGAAGCTTTCTTT,CASSGGHLNTEAFF
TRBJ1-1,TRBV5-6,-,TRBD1,TGTGCCAGCAGCCTCTGGACAGGTGGCCGGGACACTGAAGCTTTCTTT,CASSLWTGGRDTEAFF
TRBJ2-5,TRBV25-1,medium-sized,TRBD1,TGTGCCAGCAGTGACCTCGATGGGGACAGGGGCGCCCCGGGGGAGACCCAGTACTTC,CASSDLDGDRGAPGETQYF
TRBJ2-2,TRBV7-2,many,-,TGTGCCAGCAGCTTAGTCTTGGGAAGGGACACCGGGGAGCTGTTTTTT,CASSLVLGRDTGELFF
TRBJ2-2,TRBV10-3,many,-,TGTGCCATCAGTGATTTTGGCACCGGGGAGCTGTTTTTT,CAISDFGTGELFF
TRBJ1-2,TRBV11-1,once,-,TGTGACAGCAACCCGACACTTTCCGGTGGCTACACCTTC,CDSNPTLSGGYTF
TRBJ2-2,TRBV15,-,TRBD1,TGTGCCACCAGCAGCCAGGGGGCTGATTTGACCGGGGAGCTGTTTTTT,CATSSQGADLTGELFF
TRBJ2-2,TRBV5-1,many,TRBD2,TGCGCCAGCAGCTCCCGGCGCGGGGCTGGACTAGCGGGTACCGGGGAGCTGTTTTTT,CASSSRRGAGLAGTGELFF
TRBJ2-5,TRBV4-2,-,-,TGTGCCAGCAGCCAGTGGTCGTCGTGGACCCAGTACTTC,CASSQWSSWTQYF
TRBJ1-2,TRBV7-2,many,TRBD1,TGTGCCAGCAGACCTCCCGGGACAGGGTTTAACTATGGCTACACCTTC,CASRPPGTGFNYGYTF
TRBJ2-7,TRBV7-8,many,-,TGTGCCAGCAGCTTAGGGACAGACCTCGAGCAGTACTTC,CASSLGTDLEQYF
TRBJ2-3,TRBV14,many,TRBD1,TGTGCCAGCAGCCAAGTTCGGGGGACAGGGAAAACAGATACGCAGTATTTT,CASSQVRGTGKTDTQYF
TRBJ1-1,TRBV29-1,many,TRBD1,TGCAGCGTTACGGGACAGATGAACACTGAAGCTTTCTTT,CSVTGQMNTEAFF
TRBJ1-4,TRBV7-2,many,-,TGTGCCAGCAGCCTGACTTCCCCATCCCCTGCAACTAATGAAAAACTGTTTTTT,CASSLTSPSPATNEKLFF
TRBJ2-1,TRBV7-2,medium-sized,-,TGTGCCAGCAGCCGGAAAGGTGCCTACAATGAGCAGTTCTTC,CASSRKGAYNEQFF
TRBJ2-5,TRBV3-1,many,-,TGTGCCAGCAGCCAGGAGTTTGGCAACCAAGAGACCCAGTACTTC,CASSQEFGNQETQYF
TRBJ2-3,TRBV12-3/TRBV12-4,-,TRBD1,TGTGCCAGCACCTTAGGCCAGGGGGTCGCAGATACGCAGTATTTT,CASTLGQGVADTQYF
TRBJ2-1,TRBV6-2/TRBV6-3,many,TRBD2,TGTGCCAGCAGTTACCCCATATGGCGGGAGCTCCACAATGAGCAGTTCTTC,CASSYPIWRELHNEQFF
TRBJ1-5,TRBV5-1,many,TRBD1,TGCGCCACAACCAACAGGGGGCGCATAGGCAATCAGCCCCAGCATTTT,CATTNRGRIGNQPQHF
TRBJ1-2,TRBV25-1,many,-,TGTGCCAGCAGTGGCCGGCAAGGCTACACCTTC,CASSGRQGYTF
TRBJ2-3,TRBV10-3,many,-,TGTGCCATCAGCCCGTCCTACCTTCTGGATACGCAGTATTTT,CAISPSYLLDTQYF
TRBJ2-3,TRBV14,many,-,TGTGCCAGCAGCCAAGGTGCATCGAGGAGCACAGATACGCAGTATTTT,CASSQGASRSTDTQYF
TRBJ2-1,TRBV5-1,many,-,TGCGCCAGCACTGATGCATGGATTGAAGGCGAGTTCTTC,CASTDAWIEGEFF
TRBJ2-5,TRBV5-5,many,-,TGTGCCAGCAGCTTGGCCATAATAGTGGAGACCCAGTACTTC,CASSLAIIVETQYF
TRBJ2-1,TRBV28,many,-,TGTGCCAGCAGTCCAGTCAACAATGAGCAGTTCTTC,CASSPVNNEQFF
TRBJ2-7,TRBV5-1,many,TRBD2,TGCGCCAGTACTACAGGGACTAGCTACGAGCAGTACTTC,CASTTGTSYEQYF
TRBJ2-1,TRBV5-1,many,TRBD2,TGCGCCAGCAGCACCCCAGCGGGGGCCTACAATGAGCAGTTCTTC,CASSTPAGAYNEQFF
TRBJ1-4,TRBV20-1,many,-,TGCAGTGCTAGCCGGGCGAAGGTGGGGGGCGAAAAACTGTTTTTT,CSASRAKVGGEKLFF